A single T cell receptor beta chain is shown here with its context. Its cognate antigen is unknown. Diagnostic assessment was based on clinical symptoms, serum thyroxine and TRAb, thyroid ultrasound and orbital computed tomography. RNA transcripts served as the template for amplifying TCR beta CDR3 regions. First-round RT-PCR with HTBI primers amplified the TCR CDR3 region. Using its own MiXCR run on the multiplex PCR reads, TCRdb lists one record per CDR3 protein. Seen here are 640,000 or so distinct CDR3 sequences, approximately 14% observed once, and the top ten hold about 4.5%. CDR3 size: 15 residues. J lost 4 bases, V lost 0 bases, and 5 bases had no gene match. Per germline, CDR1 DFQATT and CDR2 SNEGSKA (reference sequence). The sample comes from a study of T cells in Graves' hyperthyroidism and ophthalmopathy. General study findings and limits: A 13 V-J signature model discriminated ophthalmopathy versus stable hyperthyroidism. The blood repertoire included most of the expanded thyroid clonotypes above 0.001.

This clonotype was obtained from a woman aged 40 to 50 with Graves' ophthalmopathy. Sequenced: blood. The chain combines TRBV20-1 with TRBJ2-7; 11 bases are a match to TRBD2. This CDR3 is CSARDTSGRSYEQYF. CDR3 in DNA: TGCAGTGCTAGAGACACTAGCGGGAGATCTTACGAGCAGTACTTC.